This T cell receptor beta chain comes out of a study of T-cell memory formation after mild COVID-19. It was 5'RACE with constant-segment primers that produced the TCR alpha and TCR beta cDNA libraries, which carried sample barcodes and UMIs. TCRdb analysed the 5' RACE reads with MiXCR anew, one entry per CDR3 protein. The repertoire holds about 320,000 distinct CDR3 sequences, roughly an eighth seen once, with around a fifth in the top ten. General observations from the study: Shrinking CD4+ clones were chiefly CM and EM; CD8+ ones were chiefly EMRA. Later expanders leaned CD4+, whereas day 15 to 85 contracting clones were balanced CD4/CD8.

V was clipped by 7 bases and J by 1 base; unmatched bases: 6. The CDR3 has 17 residues. Germline values: CDR1 SGHTA, CDR2 FQGNSA. Regarding this clonotype: No antigen is known for it.

The sample taken for sequencing was PBMCs or a T cell subset sorted from them (not recorded which). This sequence originates from a man between 18 and 29 years old who had mild COVID-19 (a few samples of this study predate the infection). Cell type and time point are not known. The chain has TRBV7-2 and TRBJ1-6, with TRBD1 identical over 11 bases. The CDR3 region has the DNA TGTGCCAGCACCGGGACAGGGGGTGGGTCCTATAATTCACCCCTCCACTTT. Translation: CASTGTGGGSYNSPLHF.